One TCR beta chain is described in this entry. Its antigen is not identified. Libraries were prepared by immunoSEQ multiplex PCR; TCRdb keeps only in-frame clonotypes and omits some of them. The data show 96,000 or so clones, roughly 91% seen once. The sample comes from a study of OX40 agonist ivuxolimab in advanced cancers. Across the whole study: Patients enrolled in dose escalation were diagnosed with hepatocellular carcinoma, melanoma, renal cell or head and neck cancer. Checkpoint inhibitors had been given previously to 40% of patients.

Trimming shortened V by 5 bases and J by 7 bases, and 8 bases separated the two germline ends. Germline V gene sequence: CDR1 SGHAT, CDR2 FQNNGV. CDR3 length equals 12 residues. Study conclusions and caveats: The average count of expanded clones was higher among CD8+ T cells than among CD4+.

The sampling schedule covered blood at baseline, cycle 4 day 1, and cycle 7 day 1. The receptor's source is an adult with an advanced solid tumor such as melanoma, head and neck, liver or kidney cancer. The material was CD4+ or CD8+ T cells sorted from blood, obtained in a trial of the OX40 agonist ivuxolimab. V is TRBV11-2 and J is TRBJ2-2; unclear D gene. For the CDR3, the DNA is TGTGCCAGCAGCGGTACCTTCGGGGAGCTGTTTTTT. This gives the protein CASSGTFGELFF.